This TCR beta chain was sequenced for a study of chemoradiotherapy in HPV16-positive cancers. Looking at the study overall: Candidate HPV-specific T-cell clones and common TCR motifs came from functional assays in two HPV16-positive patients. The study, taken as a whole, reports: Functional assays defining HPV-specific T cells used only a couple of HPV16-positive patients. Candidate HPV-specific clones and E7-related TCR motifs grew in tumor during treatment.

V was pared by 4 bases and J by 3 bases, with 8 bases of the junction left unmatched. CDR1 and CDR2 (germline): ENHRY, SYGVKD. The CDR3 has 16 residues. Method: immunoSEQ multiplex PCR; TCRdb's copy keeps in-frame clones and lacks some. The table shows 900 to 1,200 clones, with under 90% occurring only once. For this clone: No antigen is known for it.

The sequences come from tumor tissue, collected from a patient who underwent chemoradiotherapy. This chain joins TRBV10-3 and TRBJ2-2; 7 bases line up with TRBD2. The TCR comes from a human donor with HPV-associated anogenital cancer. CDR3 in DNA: TGTGCCATCAGTGGGGGAGGGAGGAGTGACACCGGGGAGCTGTTTTTT. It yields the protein CAISGGGRSDTGELFF.